The 5 T cell receptor beta chains below come from one sample, sequenced in a study of tumor-infiltrating lymphocytes in primary liver carcinoma. A primer in the constant region served to generate TCR beta cDNA from about 480 ng of total RNA. For TCR beta, libraries were produced by three nested multiplex PCR rounds using slightly modified ARM-PCR. TRBV1-TRBV30 forward primers paired with a C-beta reverse primer drove the first two PCR rounds, about 9 cycles each. One entry per CDR3 protein, called by TCRdb with MiXCR from the multiplex PCR reads. The table lists some 51,000 distinct CDR3 sequences, about 80% of them singletons. The roughly 18-32 mg bulk tissue piece was not sorted before simultaneous RNA and DNA extraction. The sample was liver tumor tissue from sampling region 3. Regarding subset: tumor region T3, left-lateral pole. These receptor sequences come from a man aged 35 to 55 with primary liver carcinoma and hepatitis B virus infection.

The chain links TRBV11-2 to TRBJ2-3; possibly TRBD2 for D (5 bases). The CDR3 loop spans 15 amino acids. The germline V and J ends were trimmed by 6 bases and 0 bases, with 13 bases remaining between them. The germline V gene has CDR1 SGHAT and CDR2 FQNNGV. CDR3 sequence reads: CASSFRTSSTDTQYF. The CDR3 region has the DNA TGTGCCAGCAGTTTTCGGACTTCTAGCACAGATACGCAGTATTTT.

This clonotype showed up many times. V usage is TRBV29-1 and J usage is TRBJ2-3; a weak D match, TRBD2 (6 bases). The V gene lost 4 bases and the J gene lost 1 base, with 12 bases spanning the gap. There are 14 residues in the CDR3. Germline V CDR1 and CDR2: SQVTM, ANQGSEA. CDR3 DNA: TGCAGCGTTGCCGGGGGTTGGGGCACAGATACGCAGTATTTT. Protein sequence: CSVAGGWGTDTQYF.

Comments on this clonotype: Relative to the germline gene, one junction end is altered; a read error may explain this. The chain links TRBV7-3 to TRBJ2-7, with 9 nucleotides matching TRBD2. This CDR3 comprises 14 residues. Germline lookup yields CDR1 SGHTA and CDR2 FQGTGA. CDR3 sequence reads: CASRLSGGYYVQYF. CDR3 nucleotide sequence: TGTGCCAGCAGACTTAGCGGGGGCTACTACGTGCAGTACTTC.

Notes on this clonotype: An end of the junction does not agree with germline; a read error may underlie this. V and J are TRBV11-2 and TRBJ1-2; D is unresolved. This CDR3 comprises 13 residues. Germline lookup yields CDR1 SGHAT and CDR2 FQNNGV. The CDR3 sequence: CASSLVGNYGCNF. The DNA for the CDR3 is TGTGCCAGCAGCTTAGTGGGGAACTATGGCTGCAACTTC.

Comments on this clonotype: It may be a read error: a sequence one base away is much more abundant. The V gene is TRBV30, the J gene TRBJ2-7; 8 bases are shared with TRBD1. Germline lookup yields CDR1 GTSNPN and CDR2 SVGIG (reference sequence). V dropped 4 bases and J dropped 0; count of bases not matched to a gene: 5. The CDR3 is 14 residues long. The DNA for the CDR3 is TGTGCCTGGATTTTGGACAGGGTCTCCTACGAGCAGTACTTC. Translation: CAWILDRVSYEQYF.